Below, 29 T cell receptor beta chains from the same sample are listed, as sequenced in a study of T-cell memory formation after mild COVID-19. One entry per CDR3 protein results from TCRdb running MiXCR on the 5' RACE reads. Here the sample spans approximately 350,000 distinct CDR3 sequences, approximately 29% being singletons. Sequencing was done on a sample of PBMCs or a T cell subset sorted from them (not recorded which). The receptor source for this set is an adult woman who had mild COVID-19 (a few samples of this study predate the infection). Cell type and time point are not known.

The chain links TRBV5-1 to TRBJ2-7, with a possible D match to TRBD2 (7 bases). The V end was cut by 4 bases, the J end by 5 bases, with 16 bases between. CDR1 is SGHRS, CDR2 YFSETQ, per germline. CDR3 length equals 14 residues. DNA of the CDR3: TGCGCCAGCAGCCCCTTTGGGGGGGCGGACGAGCAGTACTTC. Amino acids: CASSPFGGADEQYF.

The chain employs TRBV7-2 and TRBJ1-5, with D perhaps matching TRBD1 (5 bases). V lost 3 bases and J 4 bases, leaving 10 bases between the germline ends. The CDR3 is made up of 14 amino acids. CDR1 and CDR2 (germline): SGHTA, FQGNSA. The CDR3 spells CASSLGLANQPQHF. The CDR3, as DNA: TGTGCCAGCAGCTTGGGACTGGCAAATCAGCCCCAGCATTTT.

V gene TRBV4-2 combines with J gene TRBJ2-1, with 8 bases aligning to TRBD2. CDR3 length equals 15 residues. J lost 4 bases, V lost 3 bases, and 5 bases had no gene match. The germline V gene has CDR1 LGHNA and CDR2 YNFKEQ. The CDR3 spells CASSQELADYNEQFF. The CDR3 bases are TGTGCCAGCAGCCAGGAACTAGCGGATTACAATGAGCAGTTCTTC.

This clonotype was counted a few times. The chain combines TRBV29-1 with TRBJ2-7, with 8 positions matching TRBD2. There are 13 residues in the CDR3. Germline lookup yields CDR1 SQVTM and CDR2 ANQGSEA. Germline trimming cut 4 bases from V and 6 bases from J; bases unmatched to any gene: 8. CDR3 coding DNA: TGCAGCGTTGGGGACCGGGGGGGATTCGAGCAGTACTTC. This translates into CSVGDRGGFEQYF.

The J gene is TRBJ2-7, the V gene TRBV5-1, with unresolved D. V was cut by 0 bases and J by 1 base, with 11 bases left in between. The CDR3 is 15 residues long. Looked up from germline, CDR1 is SGHRS and CDR2 is YFSETQ. The CDR3 is CASSLGPGGSYEQYF. For the CDR3, the DNA is TGCGCCAGCAGCTTGGGGCCAGGTGGGTCCTACGAGCAGTACTTC.

V usage is TRBV7-9 and J usage is TRBJ2-1; a weak D match, TRBD1 (5 bases). The CDR3 consists of 13 residues. V was shortened by 5 bases and J by 9 bases, with 14 bases between the two germline ends. CDR1 is SEHNR and CDR2 is FQNEAQ in the germline V gene (reference sequence). The CDR3 nucleotides read TGTGCCAGCAGCCGCCAGGGTATGGTTGAGCAGTTCTTC. It encodes CASSRQGMVEQFF.

This clonotype has more than one count but fewer than ten. CDR3 region: CASSLTSGRGNEQFF. CDR3 coding DNA: TGTGCCAGCAGCTTGACTAGCGGGAGGGGCAATGAGCAGTTCTTC. The chain joins TRBV7-9 to TRBJ2-1, with TRBD2 identical over 14 bases. The CDR3 sequence is 15 residues long. CDR1 is SEHNR and CDR2 is FQNEAQ in the germline V gene (reference sequence). V shed 3 bases and J 6 bases; nucleotides not matched to a gene: 1. Combining the CDR3 with reference TRBV7-9 and TRBJ2-1 gives the whole variable domain DTGVSQNPRHKITKRGQNVTFRCDPISEHNRLYWYRQTLGQGPEFLTYFQNEAQLEKSRLLSDRFSAERPKGSFSTLEIQRTEQGDSAMYLCASSLTSGRGNEQFFGPGTRLTVL.

This sequence joins TRBV3-1 and TRBJ1-4; no reliable D call. Trimming cost V 8 bases and J 7 bases, with 11 bases left between them. Germline assignment: CDR1 LGHDT and CDR2 YNNKEL (reference sequence). The CDR3 extends over 12 amino acids. The CDR3 nucleotides are TGTGCCAGCCACATCCTGGGTGAAAAACTGTTTTTT. This gives the protein CASHILGEKLFF.

The chain carries TRBV20-1 and TRBJ2-2; D may match TRBD1 or TRBD2 (5 bases each). Trimming pared 5 bases from V and 6 bases from J, leaving 22 bases between. CDR3 length equals 16 residues. The germline V gene has CDR1 DFQATT and CDR2 SNEGSKA (reference sequence). The chain's CDR3 is CSAEPSKGRGAGELFF. Here the CDR3 DNA reads TGCAGTGCTGAGCCCTCTAAGGGTCGGGGCGCCGGGGAGCTGTTTTTT.

This rearrangement joins TRBV6-2 or TRBV6-3 to TRBJ1-5; the D gene is possibly TRBD1 (5 bases). The CDR3 loop spans 12 amino acids. In germline, CDR1 is MNHEY, CDR2 SVGEGT. V was trimmed by 6 bases and J by 7 bases, leaving 10 bases between them. The CDR3 reads CASRVRGQPQHF. As DNA, the CDR3 is TGTGCCAGCAGAGTACGGGGCCAGCCCCAGCATTTT.

The sample holds a few counts of this clonotype. The gene calls are TRBV6-5 and TRBJ1-2, with 7 bases aligning to TRBD1. The length of the CDR3 is 14 residues. Germline assignment: CDR1 MNHEY and CDR2 SVGAGI. J was trimmed by 6 bases and V by 5 bases; bases with no gene match: 9. CDR3 nucleotides: TGTGCCAGCAGTCTCTCCAGGGGGTTGGATGGCTACACCTTC. Protein sequence: CASSLSRGLDGYTF.

The sample holds a few counts of this clonotype. This chain joins TRBV6-5 and TRBJ2-7; D is unclear. The CDR3 length is 11 residues. Germline loops: CDR1 MNHEY, CDR2 SVGAGI. V lost 6 bases and J lost 7, with 10 bases in between. The CDR3 sequence is CASSSFTEQYF. CDR3 nucleotides: TGTGCCAGCAGCTCCTTTACGGAGCAGTACTTC.

The V and J genes are TRBV20-1 and TRBJ2-7; D is possibly TRBD1 (6 bases). The V gene's germline CDR1 is DFQATT and CDR2 SNEGSKA (reference sequence). This CDR3 has 14 amino acids. V lost 3 bases, J lost 2 bases, and 14 bases lay in between. DNA of the CDR3: TGCAGTGCTAGCGTGCCGGGACAAGCCTACGAGCAGTACTTC. Translated: CSASVPGQAYEQYF.

This clonotype came up a few times. The chain uses TRBV20-1 and TRBJ1-2; no clear D gene. There are 13 residues in the CDR3. Germline V gives CDR1 DFQATT, CDR2 SNEGSKA (reference sequence). The germline V and J ends were trimmed by 3 bases and 4 bases, with 12 bases remaining between them. This CDR3 reads CSARDRTFYGYTF. CDR3 DNA sequence: TGCAGTGCTAGGGATAGGACTTTCTATGGCTACACCTTC.

The chain couples TRBV7-9 to TRBJ2-7, with D uncertain. This CDR3 region has 12 residues. CDR1 is SEHNR, CDR2 FQNEAQ, per germline (reference sequence). Trimming cost V 3 bases and J 12 bases, with 15 bases left between them. CDR3 sequence (DNA): TGTGCCAGCAGCTTGAAGAACGGCCGAGGGTACTTC. This encodes CASSLKNGRGYF.

There are many counts of this clonotype. This chain links TRBV3-1 with TRBJ2-2, with D tentatively TRBD2 (5 bases). CDR1 LGHDT and CDR2 YNNKEL come from the germline V gene (reference sequence). The CDR3 has 15 amino acids. V was pared by 4 bases and J by 7 bases, with 16 bases between. CDR3 sequence (DNA): TGTGCCAGCAGCCTTGGGAGTGGGGAACACGGGGAGCTGTTTTTT. It is translated as CASSLGSGEHGELFF.

V and J are TRBV5-4 and TRBJ2-7, with TRBD2 as a possible D gene (6 bases). V dropped 4 bases and J dropped 2 bases, with 19 bases sitting between them. Germline CDR1 reads SGHNT; CDR2 reads YYREEE (reference sequence). This CDR3 comprises 16 residues. This CDR3 reads CASSHGGNRDAYEQYF. The CDR3 DNA reads TGTGCCAGCAGCCACGGCGGGAACCGGGACGCCTACGAGCAGTACTTC.

The table lists this clonotype with a few counts. CDR3 protein: CASSVVASRETQYF. In nucleotides, the CDR3 is TGCGCCAGCAGCGTAGTGGCGAGTCGAGAGACCCAGTACTTC. This rearrangement joins TRBV5-1 to TRBJ2-5; D is undetermined. From germline, CDR1 is SGHRS and CDR2 YFSETQ. V lost 4 bases and J lost 4, with 14 bases in between. This CDR3 comprises 14 residues.

This clonotype was picked up a small number of times. V gene TRBV3-1 combines with J gene TRBJ2-3, with TRBD1 identical over 8 bases. CDR1 LGHDT and CDR2 YNNKEL come from the germline V gene (reference sequence). CDR3 size: 14 residues. The ends lost 4 bases at V and 2 bases at J; junction bases unmatched: 2. This chain's CDR3 is CASSRDRFTDTQYF. CDR3 DNA sequence: TGTGCCAGCAGCCGGGACAGGTTCACAGATACGCAGTATTTT.

This clonotype was counted only a few times. V gene TRBV7-8 combines with J gene TRBJ1-4; 9 positions match TRBD1. Trimming took 1 base from V and 8 from J; bases not matched to a gene: 8. CDR1 is SGHVS, CDR2 FQNEAQ, per germline. This CDR3 region has 16 residues. The CDR3 DNA reads TGTGCCAGCAGCTTAGGGGACAGGGTTAGGCGGGAAAAACTGTTTTTT. It encodes CASSLGDRVRREKLFF.

In its sample, this clonotype was seen a few times. The chain couples TRBV7-2 to TRBJ2-1, with TRBD2 matching 9 bases. Germline assignment: CDR1 SGHTA and CDR2 FQGNSA. This CDR3 spans 15 amino acids. The V segment lost 3 bases and the J segment 6 bases; nucleotides outside the gene matches: 6. In DNA form, the CDR3 reads TGTGCCAGCAGCTTCCCGGGGCGGGAGGGCAATGAGCAGTTCTTC. Its protein product is CASSFPGREGNEQFF.

There are a few counts of this clonotype. V and J are TRBV3-1 and TRBJ2-2; no reliable D call. Germline loops: CDR1 LGHDT, CDR2 YNNKEL (reference sequence). CDR3 length: 11 amino acids. Trimming shortened V by 7 bases and J by 5 bases, and 5 bases separated the two germline ends. CDR3 loop: CASMGTGELFF. DNA for the CDR3: TGTGCCAGCATGGGGACCGGGGAGCTGTTTTTT.

The chain carries TRBV7-2 and TRBJ2-2, with 8 bases that match TRBD2. CDR1 is SGHTA, CDR2 FQGNSA, per germline. Trimming cost V 2 bases and J 6 bases; bases outside gene matches: 8. The CDR3 runs 16 residues. Here the CDR3 DNA reads TGTGCCAGCAGCTTACAACCGGGACTAGTTTCCGGGGAGCTGTTTTTT. Translated: CASSLQPGLVSGELFF.

This clonotype was seen more than once but under ten times. The rearrangement uses TRBV29-1 and TRBJ2-1; 10 bases line up with TRBD2. The CDR3 sequence is 14 residues long. Germline lookup yields CDR1 SQVTM and CDR2 ANQGSEA. Trimming cost V 4 bases and J 6 bases; bases outside gene matches: 6. The CDR3 DNA sequence: TGCAGCGTTGTCCCTAGCGGGAGAGGCAATGAGCAGTTCTTC. Translated: CSVVPSGRGNEQFF.

The chain links TRBV29-1 to TRBJ2-7, with 10 bases lining up with TRBD1. Germline loops: CDR1 SQVTM, CDR2 ANQGSEA. The CDR3 covers 14 residues. Trimming at V came to 4 bases and at J to 3 bases, leaving 6 bases not matched to a gene. The CDR3 is CSVVGQGGYYEQYF. CDR3 DNA sequence: TGCAGCGTTGTAGGACAGGGGGGCTACTACGAGCAGTACTTC.

This clonotype has a handful of counts. The CDR3 coding sequence is TGTGCCAGCAGCCCCAATCGGGGGTACGAGCAGTACTTC. As protein: CASSPNRGYEQYF. This chain joins TRBV7-2 and TRBJ2-7, with D possibly being TRBD2 (6 bases). Trimming pared 5 bases from V and 4 bases from J, leaving 12 bases between. The germline CDR1 and CDR2 sequences are SGHTA and FQGNSA. The CDR3 is 13 residues long.

This clonotype appeared once. The rearrangement uses TRBV30 and TRBJ2-7; TRBD1 matches 8 bases. J gave up 4 bases and V 3 bases, and 5 bases lay outside the gene matches. Germline V CDR1 and CDR2: GTSNPN, SVGIG (reference sequence). The CDR3 runs 13 residues. The CDR3 nucleotides read TGTGCCTGGAGCCATGGACAGGGTTACGAGCAGTACTTC. Amino acid sequence: CAWSHGQGYEQYF. The variable domain in full, completed from reference TRBV30 and TRBJ2-7, reads SQTIHQWPATLVQPVGSPLSLECTVEGTSNPNLYWYRQAAGRGLQLLFYSVGIGQISSEVPQNLSASRPQDRQFILSSKKLLLSDSGFYLCAWSHGQGYEQYFGPGTRLTVT.

V is TRBV2 and J is TRBJ1-5; 9 bases match TRBD1. The CDR3 length is 14 residues. V dropped 6 bases and J dropped 5; count of bases not matched to a gene: 5. Germline lookup yields CDR1 SNHLY and CDR2 FYNNEI. The CDR3 is CASRPDRGDQPQHF. The CDR3, as DNA: TGTGCCAGCAGGCCGGACAGGGGCGATCAGCCCCAGCATTTT.

The chain links TRBV7-2 to TRBJ1-2; D remains ambiguous. Germline CDR1 SGHTA, CDR2 FQGNSA. The CDR3 covers 13 residues. V was shortened by 2 bases and J by 8 bases, with 12 bases between the two germline ends. CDR3: CASSLSGPGGYTF. In DNA, the CDR3 is TGTGCCAGCAGCTTATCTGGTCCAGGCGGCTACACCTTC.